The T cell receptor (beta chain) under discussion was sequenced for a study of OX40 agonist ivuxolimab in advanced cancers. Across the study: Enrolled patients in dose escalation had cancers that were hepatocellular carcinoma, melanoma, renal cell or head and neck cancer. Study-level points and caveats: CD8+ T cells were the subset that, on average, had more expanded clones than CD4+. Dosing at 0.1 to 3.0 mg/kg was accompanied by clonal expansion of CD4+ and CD8+ blood T cells by week 6.

The length of the CDR3 is 17 residues. Germline V gives CDR1 SGHAT, CDR2 FQNNGV. TCRdb keeps only in-frame clones here, not all; method: immunoSEQ multiplex PCR. This sample has approximately 60,000 clones; 81% occur once, and the top ten carry roughly 1%. Comment on this clone: As yet, its antigen is unknown. A read error may account for a junction end that differs from germline.

Material: CD4+ or CD8+ T cells sorted from blood, obtained in a trial of the OX40 agonist ivuxolimab. The sequence was collected from an adult with an advanced solid tumor such as melanoma, head and neck, liver or kidney cancer. The chain has TRBV11-2 and TRBJ1-2; 12 nucleotides align to TRBD1. CDR3 nucleotide sequence: TGTGCCAGCAGTTTAGGGACAGGGGGCTTCCGGGGATATGGCTACACCTTC. It is translated as CASSLGTGGFRGYGYTF.